This T cell receptor beta chain appears in the sequencing data of a study of cytotoxic CD8 clonotypes in ibrutinib-treated CLL. Study details: Over 10 relapsed/refractory, over 14 treatment-naive; 17 IGHV unmutated.

Turning to this clone: Its target is not known.

Study-level results: The public clonotypes identified were infrequent and showed contraction or stability on treatment.

A 1 in 200,000 to 1 in 1 million T cell depth was the sequencing target. Sequenced by immunoSEQ multiplex PCR; TCRdb stores in-frame clones only, minus some. Of about 130,000 clones listed, approximately 85% are singletons. The CDR3 is 17 amino acids. CDR1 is KGHSH and CDR2 is LQKENI in the germline V gene. V lost 2 bases, J lost 5 bases, and 8 bases stayed unmatched. The origin of this receptor is a human donor with chronic lymphocytic leukemia. The V and J genes are TRBV18 and TRBJ2-2; 10 bases match TRBD1. Here the sequenced sample was PBMCs, taken after 24 months of ibrutinib treatment. The CDR3 sequence: CASSPASGTGVTGELFF. The CDR3 DNA is TGTGCCAGCTCACCAGCTTCCGGGACAGGGGTAACCGGGGAGCTGTTTTTT.